The T cell receptor (beta chain) under discussion was sequenced for a study of breast tumors, draining lymph nodes, adjacent tissues. Study-wide results and caveats: Compared with lymph nodes, tumors were less diverse; compared with nontumor tissue, more. Most tumor T cells seemingly derive from lymph node, then expand in tumor.

The CDR3 consists of 14 residues. Per germline, CDR1 LGHNA and CDR2 YNFKEQ. Trimming shortened V by 1 base and J by 3 bases, and 10 bases separated the two germline ends. TCRdb passed the multiplex PCR reads through MiXCR, listing each CDR3 protein once. The table has about 120,000 distinct CDR3 sequences, just under 20% seen once. This clonotype was counted at least ten times. Antigen specificity is unknown. Axillary draining lymph nodes of breast cancer patients supplied the node samples. Sequenced sample: axillary lymph node tissue. This TCR was sampled from a female donor with breast cancer. Some clones in this sample may be carry-over from other donors' samples. The chain recombines TRBV4-2 with TRBJ2-7; no clear D. CDR3 DNA: TGTGCCAGCAGCCAAGGTAGTCACAACTACGAGCAGTACTTC. Translated, it gives CASSQGSHNYEQYF.